The rows below give T cell receptor beta chains drawn from one sample of a study of T cell responses to AZD1222 COVID-19 vaccine. Profiled with immunoSEQ multiplex PCR; TCRdb holds only in-frame clones, not every one. The top ten clones hold around 5% of a sample with 140,000 to 150,000 clones, roughly 88% of them seen once. The specimen was peripheral blood, collected 28 days after the second dose of the MenACWY control vaccine. The origin of the receptors is an adult who received the MenACWY meningococcal vaccine as a control. The conserved cysteine and the conserved F or W are not part of the CDR3 here. Each record gives: V gene, J gene, CDR3 length, D gene, CDR3 protein. The D gene is left open where the match is weak.

V: TRBV11-3
J: TRBJ2-7
length: 13
D: NA
CDR3: ASSLSVGSSYEQY

V: TRBV29-1
J: TRBJ2-7
length: 12
D: NA
CDR3: SVSSTEGSYEQY

V: TRBV4-3
J: TRBJ1-1
length: 12
D: NA
CDR3: ASSVAYKNTEAF

V: TRBV28
J: TRBJ1-1
length: 11
D: NA
CDR3: ASRPMGILEAF

V: TRBV2
J: TRBJ2-3
length: 12
D: NA
CDR3: ASRRDPGGDTQY

V: TRBV6-5
J: TRBJ2-3
length: 12
D: NA
CDR3: ASSYLGATDTQY

V: TRBV2
J: TRBJ2-2
length: 13
D: TRBD2
CDR3: ATTKWAGDTGELF

V: TRBV12-3/TRBV12-4
J: TRBJ2-1
length: 11
D: NA
CDR3: ASSYRVANEQF

V: TRBV7-2
J: TRBJ1-1
length: 12
D: TRBD1
CDR3: ASSLPTGTTEAF

V: TRBV3-1/TRBV3-2
J: TRBJ2-3
length: 15
D: TRBD1
CDR3: ASSSRRTGLSTDTQY

V: TRBV7-9
J: TRBJ1-2
length: 14
D: NA
CDR3: ASSRYGTSMGDGYT

V: TRBV7-8
J: TRBJ1-1
length: 12
D: NA
CDR3: ASRPGTVGTEAF

V: TRBV7-2
J: TRBJ1-5
length: 12
D: NA
CDR3: ASRGGGIDQPQH

V: TRBV10-3
J: TRBJ1-1
length: 14
D: NA
CDR3: AIRKIRDGSNTEAF

V: TRBV30
J: TRBJ1-1
length: 10
D: NA
CDR3: AWSWGNTEAF

V: TRBV19
J: TRBJ1-2
length: 9
D: NA
CDR3: ASSVNYGYT

V: TRBV5-1
J: TRBJ1-1
length: 14
D: NA
CDR3: ASSEQGSLMNTEAF

V: TRBV11-2
J: TRBJ1-2
length: 13
D: TRBD1
CDR3: ASSALTGWDYGYT